This T cell receptor (beta chain) was captured in a study of long-term antiretroviral therapy in people with HIV. Samples were assayed with immunoSEQ v3.0 at survey level. Assay used: immunoSEQ multiplex PCR; TCRdb lists only in-frame clones, some missing. The sample contains some 16,000 clones, about 85% of which appear only once. Every participant gave one or more pre-ART and two or more post-ART PBMC samples. Points on this clone: What it binds is not known.

Per germline, CDR1 SGHNT and CDR2 YYREEE (reference sequence). The trim removed 0 bases at V and 4 bases at J, leaving 9 bases unmatched. This CDR3 spans 17 amino acids. Points from the study as a whole: After ART, diversity increased yet remained lower than transplant donor controls.

This chain joins TRBV5-4 and TRBJ2-3; TRBD2 matches 9 bases. The sequence was obtained from a woman between 35 and 50 years old with HIV. The specimen was unsorted PBMCs, collected 0.5 years after starting antiretroviral therapy. CDR3 sequence (DNA): TGTGCCAGCAGCTTGGTGGCTAGCGGGACCGGTGCAGATACGCAGTATTTT. Its protein product is CASSLVASGTGADTQYF.